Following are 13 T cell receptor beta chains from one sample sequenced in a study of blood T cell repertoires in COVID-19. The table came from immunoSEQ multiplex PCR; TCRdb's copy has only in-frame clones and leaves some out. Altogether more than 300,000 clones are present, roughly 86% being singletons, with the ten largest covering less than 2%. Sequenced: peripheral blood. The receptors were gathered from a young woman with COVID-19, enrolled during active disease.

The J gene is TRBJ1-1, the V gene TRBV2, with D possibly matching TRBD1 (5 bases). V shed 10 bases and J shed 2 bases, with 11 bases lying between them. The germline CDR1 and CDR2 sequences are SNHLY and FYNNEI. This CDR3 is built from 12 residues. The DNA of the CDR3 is TGTGCCACCGACAGTGAAAACACTGAAGCTTTCTTT. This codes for CATDSENTEAFF.

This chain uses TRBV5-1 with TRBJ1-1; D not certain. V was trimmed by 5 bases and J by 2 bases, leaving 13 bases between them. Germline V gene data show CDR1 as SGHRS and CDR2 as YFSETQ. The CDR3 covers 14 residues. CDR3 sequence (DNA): TGCGCCAGCAGTTTCGGGGAGTTAAACACTGAAGCTTTCTTT. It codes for CASSFGELNTEAFF.

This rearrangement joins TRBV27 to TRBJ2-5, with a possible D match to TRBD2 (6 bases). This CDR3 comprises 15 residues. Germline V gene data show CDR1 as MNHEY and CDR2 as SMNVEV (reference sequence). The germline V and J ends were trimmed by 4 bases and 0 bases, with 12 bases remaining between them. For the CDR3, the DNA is TGTGCCAGCAGTTCGCGGAGGGAGTACCAAGAGACCCAGTACTTC. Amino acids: CASSSRREYQETQYF.

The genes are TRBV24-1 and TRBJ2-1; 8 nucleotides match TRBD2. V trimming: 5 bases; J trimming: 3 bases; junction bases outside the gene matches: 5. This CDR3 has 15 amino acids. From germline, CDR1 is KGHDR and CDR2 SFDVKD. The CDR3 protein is CATSVGLAGYNEQFF. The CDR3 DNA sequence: TGTGCCACCAGTGTTGGCCTAGCGGGCTACAATGAGCAGTTCTTC.

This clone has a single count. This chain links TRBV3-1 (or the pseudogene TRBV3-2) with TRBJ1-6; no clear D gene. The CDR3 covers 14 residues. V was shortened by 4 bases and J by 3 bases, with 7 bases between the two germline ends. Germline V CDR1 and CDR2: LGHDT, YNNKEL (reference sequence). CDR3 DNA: TGTGCCAGCAGCCCCACAGACTATAATTCACCCCTCCACTTT. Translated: CASSPTDYNSPLHF.

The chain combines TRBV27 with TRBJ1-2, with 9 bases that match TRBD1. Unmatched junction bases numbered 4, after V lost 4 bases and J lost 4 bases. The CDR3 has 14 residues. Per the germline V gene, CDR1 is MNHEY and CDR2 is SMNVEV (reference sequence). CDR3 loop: CASSSGTGRYGYTF. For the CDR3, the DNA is TGTGCCAGCAGTTCGGGGACAGGGCGCTATGGCTACACCTTC.

The CDR3 is CASSWAGEGYTF. The CDR3 nucleotides are TGTGCCAGCAGCTGGGCCGGGGAGGGCTACACCTTC. The chain has TRBV5-5 and TRBJ1-2, with no clear D. The V and J ends lost 3 bases and 8 bases respectively, with 11 bases between them. This CDR3 is 12 amino acids long. Germline values: CDR1 SGHKS, CDR2 YYEKEE (reference sequence).

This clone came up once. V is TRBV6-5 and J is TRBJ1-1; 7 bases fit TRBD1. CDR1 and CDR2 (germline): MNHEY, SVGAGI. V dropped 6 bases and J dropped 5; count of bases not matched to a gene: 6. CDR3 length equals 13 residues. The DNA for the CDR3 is TGTGCCAGCAGCCTTTACAGGGGAACTGAAGCTTTCTTT. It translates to CASSLYRGTEAFF.

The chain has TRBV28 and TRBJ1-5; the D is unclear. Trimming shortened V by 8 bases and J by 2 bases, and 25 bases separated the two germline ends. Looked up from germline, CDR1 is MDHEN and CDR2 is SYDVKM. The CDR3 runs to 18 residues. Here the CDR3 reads CASSLLAIGEDGNQPQHF. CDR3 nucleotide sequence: TGTGCCAGCTCACTCTTAGCTATCGGGGAGGATGGCAATCAGCCCCAGCATTTT.

CDR3 sequence reads: CASSSKRQGAIYGYTF. In DNA, the CDR3 is TGTGCCAGCAGCTCGAAAAGACAGGGGGCTATCTATGGCTACACCTTC. The V and J genes are TRBV7-2 and TRBJ1-2; 10 bases align to TRBD1. From germline, CDR1 is SGHTA and CDR2 FQGNSA. The J segment lost 4 bases and the V segment lost 4 bases, leaving 9 bases of the junction unmatched. The CDR3 totals 16 residues.

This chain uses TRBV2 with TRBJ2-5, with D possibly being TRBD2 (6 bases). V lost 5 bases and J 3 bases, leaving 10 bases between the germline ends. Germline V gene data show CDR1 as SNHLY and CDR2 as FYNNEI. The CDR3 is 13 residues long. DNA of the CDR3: TGTGCCAGCAGTAGATCGGGGGAAGAGACCCAGTACTTC. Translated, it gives CASSRSGEETQYF. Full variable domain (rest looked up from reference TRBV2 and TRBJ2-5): EPEVTQTPSHQVTQMGQEVILRCVPISNHLYFYWYRQILGQKVEFLVSFYNNEISEKSEIFDDQFSVERPDGSNFTLKIRSTKLEDSAMYFCASSRSGEETQYFGPGTRLLVL.

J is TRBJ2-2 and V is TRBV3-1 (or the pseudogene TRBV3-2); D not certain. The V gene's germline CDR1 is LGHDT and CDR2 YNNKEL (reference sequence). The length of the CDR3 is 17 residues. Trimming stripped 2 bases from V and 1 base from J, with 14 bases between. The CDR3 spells CASSQLRRGMNTGELFF. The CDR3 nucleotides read TGTGCCAGCAGCCAACTCCGAAGAGGTATGAACACCGGGGAGCTGTTTTTT.

CDR3 nucleotide sequence: TGTGCCAGCAGCCCGGGGGGGGTGAGCACTGAAGCTTTCTTT. This sequence encodes CASSPGGVSTEAFF. The V and J genes are TRBV5-4 and TRBJ1-1; tentative D call: TRBD1 (5 bases). This CDR3 is 14 amino acids long. V was cut by 4 bases and J by 4 bases, with 14 bases left in between. Germline V lookup: CDR1 SGHNT, CDR2 YYREEE (reference sequence).